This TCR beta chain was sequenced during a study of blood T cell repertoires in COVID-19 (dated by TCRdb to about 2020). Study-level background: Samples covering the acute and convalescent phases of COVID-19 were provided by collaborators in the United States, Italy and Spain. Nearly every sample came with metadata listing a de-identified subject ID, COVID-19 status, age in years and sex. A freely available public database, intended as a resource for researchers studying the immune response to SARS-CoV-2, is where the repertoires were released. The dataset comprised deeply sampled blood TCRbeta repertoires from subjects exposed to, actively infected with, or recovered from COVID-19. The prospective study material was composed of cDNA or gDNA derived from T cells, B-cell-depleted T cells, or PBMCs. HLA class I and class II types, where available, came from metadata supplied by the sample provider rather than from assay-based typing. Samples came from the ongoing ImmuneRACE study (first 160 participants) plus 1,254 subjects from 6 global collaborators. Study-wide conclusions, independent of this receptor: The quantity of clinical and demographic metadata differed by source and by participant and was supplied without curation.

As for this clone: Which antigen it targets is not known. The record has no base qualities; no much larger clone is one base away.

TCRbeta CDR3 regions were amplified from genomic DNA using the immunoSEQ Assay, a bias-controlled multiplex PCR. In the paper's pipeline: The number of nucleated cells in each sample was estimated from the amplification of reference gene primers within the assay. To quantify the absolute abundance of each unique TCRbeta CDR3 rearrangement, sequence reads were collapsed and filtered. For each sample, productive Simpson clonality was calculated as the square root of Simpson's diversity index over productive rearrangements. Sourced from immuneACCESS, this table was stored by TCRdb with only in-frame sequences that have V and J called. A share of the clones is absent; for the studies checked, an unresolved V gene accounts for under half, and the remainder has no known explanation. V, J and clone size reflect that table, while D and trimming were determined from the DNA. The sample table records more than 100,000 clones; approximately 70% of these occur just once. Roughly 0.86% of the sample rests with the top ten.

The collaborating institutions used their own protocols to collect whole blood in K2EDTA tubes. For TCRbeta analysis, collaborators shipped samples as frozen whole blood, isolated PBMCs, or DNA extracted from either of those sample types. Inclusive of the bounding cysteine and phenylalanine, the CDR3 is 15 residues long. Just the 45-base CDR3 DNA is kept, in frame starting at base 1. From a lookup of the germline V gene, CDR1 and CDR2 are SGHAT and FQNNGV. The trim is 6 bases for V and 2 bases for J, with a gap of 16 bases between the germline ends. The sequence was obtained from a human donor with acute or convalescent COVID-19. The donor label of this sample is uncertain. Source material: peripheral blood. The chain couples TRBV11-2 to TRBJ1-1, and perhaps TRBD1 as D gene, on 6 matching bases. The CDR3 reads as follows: CASSDPGQINTEAFF. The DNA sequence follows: TGTGCCAGCAGTGATCCGGGACAAATAAACACTGAAGCTTTCTTT.